A single sample gave rise to the 10 T cell receptor beta chains below, sequenced in a study of T cells in Graves' hyperthyroidism and ophthalmopathy. There were TCR beta CDR3 regions amplified from RNA transcripts. First-round RT-PCR with HTBI primers amplified the TCR CDR3 region. TCRdb passed the multiplex PCR reads through MiXCR, listing each CDR3 protein once. The sample records nearly 600,000 distinct CDR3 sequences, approximately 15% being singletons. What was sequenced was blood. Every receptor here comes from a woman in her twenties or thirties with Graves' hyperthyroidism that later progressed to Graves' ophthalmopathy.

This clonotype was seen ten or more times. This chain links TRBV27 with TRBJ2-5; no clear D. The germline V gene has CDR1 MNHEY and CDR2 SMNVEV (reference sequence). This CDR3 spans 14 amino acids. Trimming removed 5 bases from V and 3 bases from J, with 13 bases in between. The CDR3 DNA reads as TGTGCCAGCAGTCAGCGTGTAAGCGAAGAGACCCAGTACTTC. Translation gives CASSQRVSEETQYF.

The rearrangement uses TRBV5-6 and TRBJ2-1; D is tentatively TRBD1 or TRBD2 (5 bases each). Germline V gene data show CDR1 as SGHDT and CDR2 as YYEEEE. Trimming took 3 bases from V and 5 from J, leaving 24 bases between them. The CDR3 covers 18 residues. The CDR3 protein is CASSSFFGAPPPHNEQFF. DNA for the CDR3: TGTGCCAGCAGCTCCTTCTTCGGGGCCCCACCCCCTCACAATGAGCAGTTCTTC.

This clonotype came up many times. V is TRBV12-3 or TRBV12-4 and J is TRBJ1-5; D remains ambiguous. CDR3 length: 14 amino acids. V lost 6 bases and J lost 3, with 12 bases in between. CDR3 protein: CASSLTPNNQPQHF. CDR3 sequence (DNA): TGTGCCAGCAGCCTAACACCGAACAATCAGCCCCAGCATTTT.

The chain uses TRBV7-9 and TRBJ1-5; TRBD1 matches 7 bases. The V gene's germline CDR1 is SEHNR and CDR2 FQNEAQ (reference sequence). This CDR3 is built from 14 residues. After removal of 7 bases from V and 1 base from J, the junction contained 4 bases not matched to a gene. CDR3 sequence: CASTEGASNQPQHF. The CDR3 region has the DNA TGTGCCAGCACAGAGGGGGCGAGCAATCAGCCCCAGCATTTT.

Ten or more counts support this clonotype. J is TRBJ1-3 and V is TRBV3-1; weak D call: TRBD1 (5 bases). The CDR3 loop spans 15 amino acids. Germline loops: CDR1 LGHDT, CDR2 YNNKEL (reference sequence). Between the trimmed V and J ends, which lost 4 bases and 2 bases, there was a span of 12 bases. The chain's CDR3 is CASSLRGSTGNTIYF. The CDR3 nucleotides are TGTGCCAGCAGCCTCCGGGGCTCGACTGGAAACACCATATATTTT.

This clonotype appeared many times. The V call is TRBV2, the J call TRBJ1-1; D is uncertain. V lost 3 bases and J lost 4, with 12 bases in between. CDR1 is SNHLY and CDR2 is FYNNEI in the germline V gene. CDR3 length: 14 residues. CDR3: CASSDGRRGTEAFF. CDR3 in DNA: TGTGCCAGCAGTGATGGGCGACGGGGCACTGAAGCTTTCTTT.

This clonotype was recorded at least ten times. The chain couples TRBV27 to TRBJ2-3; D gene uncertain. CDR1 and CDR2 from the germline V gene are MNHEY and SMNVEV (reference sequence). Trimming took off 8 bases at V and 4 bases at J, with 22 bases between the two ends. The CDR3 is made up of 16 amino acids. DNA of the CDR3: TGTGCCAGCTGGGCGCGGCAGGCCCATTGGGCAGATACGCAGTATTTT. It yields the protein CASWARQAHWADTQYF.

This clonotype has a count of ten or more. The CDR3: CASSLVGQTYNEQFF. The CDR3 nucleotides are TGTGCCAGCAGCTTAGTGGGACAGACCTACAATGAGCAGTTCTTC. The chain couples TRBV7-2 to TRBJ2-1; 7 nucleotides match TRBD1. With 1 base clipped from V and 2 bases from J, the junction kept 2 bases outside the gene matches. The CDR3 spans 15 residues. Germline V gives CDR1 SGHTA, CDR2 FQGNSA.

This clonotype was recorded at least ten times. V and J are TRBV18 and TRBJ1-6, with 9 bases aligning to TRBD1. Germline CDR1 reads KGHSH; CDR2 reads LQKENI. The CDR3 runs 18 residues. Germline trimming cut 5 bases from V and 7 bases from J; bases unmatched to any gene: 15. The CDR3 DNA reads as TGTGCCAGCTCATCGCCGGGACAGGGAATCTTGCAGAATTCACCCCTCCACTTT. Encoded protein: CASSSPGQGILQNSPLHF.

This chain joins TRBV28 and TRBJ2-2, with D possibly TRBD1 on 6 matching bases. The CDR3 contains 18 residues. Germline loops: CDR1 MDHEN, CDR2 SYDVKM. V shed 6 bases and J shed 7 bases, with 27 bases lying between them. Written as DNA, the CDR3 is TGTGCCAGCAGCCCTACGACAGGAAACCTAGTAGGAAACGGGGAGCTGTTTTTT. Translated, it gives CASSPTTGNLVGNGELFF.